This TCR beta chain appears in the sequencing data of a study of immune heterogeneity within non-small cell lung tumors. With 32 V and 13 J primers, multiplex PCR amplified the TCR beta CDR3. TCRdb analysed the multiplex PCR reads with MiXCR anew, one entry per CDR3 protein. The table lists 20,000 to 25,000 distinct CDR3 sequences, roughly 29% of them singletons. The CDR3 spans 14 residues. V lost 8 bases and J 2 bases, leaving 16 bases between the germline ends. The germline V gene encodes CDR1 SGHNT and CDR2 YENEEA. By proportion, this clonotype is medium-sized (0.01 to 0.1%). The template consisted of bulk tumor genomic DNA, with 600 ng used per sample. Far-apart biopsies, several per primary tumor, were taken during surgery. Patients underwent curative surgery for non-small cell lung cancer (untreated and newly diagnosed).

This chain uses TRBV11-3 with TRBJ2-7; TRBD2 might be the D (6 bases). Source material: lung tumor tissue. The sequence was collected from a man aged 35 to 55 with non-small cell lung cancer. DNA of the CDR3: TGTGCCAGCTCCCCGCTTACGGGAGCCTACGAGCAGTACTTC. It codes for CASSPLTGAYEQYF.